This T cell receptor beta chain stems from a study of cytomegalovirus exposure and HLA in healthy donors. Overall study context: There were several hundred genotyped donors. Of these, 81% fell in the genetic ancestry cluster associated with self-reported Caucasian donors.

Notes on this clone: Its specificity is unknown. This CDR3 is also generated by other DNA sequences in the sample.

The PCR employed 60 Vbeta primers together with 13 Jbeta primers. This table comes from immunoSEQ multiplex PCR, and its TCRdb copy is limited to in-frame clones, with some not included. There are under 200,000 clones in the sample, with 0.75% to 0.85% held by the top ten. The germline gives CDR1 SNHLY, CDR2 FYNNEI. There are 15 residues in the CDR3. V lost 0 bases to trimming and J lost 2 bases, with 8 bases between them. Overall study findings and caveats: Across donors, sequencing depth was assumed by presence/absence analyses to be roughly uniform.

The TCR originated in a woman under 30 in good health and CMV-seropositive. The V gene is TRBV2, the J gene TRBJ1-5; TRBD1 is a possible D gene (5 bases). The sequenced material came from PBMCs. For the CDR3, the DNA is TGTGCCAGCAGTGAAGCAGGGGTGGGCAATCAGCCCCAGCATTTT. Translating it yields CASSEAGVGNQPQHF.